Shown below are 28 T cell receptor beta chains from a single sample sequenced in a study of T-cell reconstitution after alpha-beta-depleted transplantation in children. Preparing the TCRbeta library involved the use of unique molecular identifiers. TCRdb itself ran the PCR reads through MiXCR, one entry per CDR3 protein. The data show about 870,000 distinct CDR3 sequences, roughly 16% seen once. This material consisted of PBMCs, mostly from graft donor cells, taken 360 days after TCRalphabeta/CD19-depleted stem cell transplant. The origin of the receptors is a male patient under 18 who had a stem cell transplant for acute lymphoblastic leukemia, so the T cells may come from the graft donor.

This clonotype was counted only a few times. For the CDR3, the DNA is TGTGCCAGCAGGCCTACTAGCGCCGAGACCCAGTACTTC. Residues: CASRPTSAETQYF. The V gene is TRBV12-3 or TRBV12-4, the J gene TRBJ2-5, with TRBD2 identical over 7 bases. Trimming removed 6 bases from V and 5 bases from J; junction bases left unmatched: 6. This CDR3 spans 13 amino acids.

This clonotype has a count of ten or more. The chain combines TRBV7-3 with TRBJ2-1; 7 bases match TRBD2. The CDR3 has 14 amino acids. The germline V gene has CDR1 SGHTA and CDR2 FQGTGA. After removal of 2 bases from V and 6 bases from J, the junction contained 4 bases not matched to a gene. In DNA form, the CDR3 reads TGTGCCAGCAGCTTAGGTTCGGGAGGCAATGAGCAGTTCTTC. It specifies CASSLGSGGNEQFF.

Turning to this clonotype: The junction does not match germline at one end; this may be a read error. The chain uses TRBV7-9 and TRBJ2-1, with 10 bases that match TRBD2. CDR3 length equals 15 residues. Looked up from germline, CDR1 is SEHNR and CDR2 is FQNEAQ (reference sequence). The CDR3 coding sequence is TGTGCCAGCAGGTTAGCGGGAGGATTTGTCGATGAGCAGTTCTTC. Translation: CASRLAGGFVDEQFF.

The rearrangement uses TRBV24-1 and TRBJ1-2; TRBD1 matches at 8 bases. Germline assignment: CDR1 KGHDR and CDR2 SFDVKD. With V trimmed by 7 bases and J by 0 bases, 9 bases remained unmatched. This CDR3 contains 16 residues. In nucleotides, the CDR3 is TGTGCCACCAGCCGGACAGGGTTTGCGCCTAACTATGGCTACACCTTC. Protein product: CATSRTGFAPNYGYTF.

This chain uses TRBV18 with TRBJ1-1; 8 nucleotides agree with TRBD1. Germline loops: CDR1 KGHSH, CDR2 LQKENI. The CDR3 has 16 amino acids. V dropped 0 bases and J dropped 0; count of bases not matched to a gene: 3. The CDR3 is CASSPPTGGMNTEAFF. The CDR3 DNA reads TGTGCCAGCTCACCACCCACAGGGGGGATGAACACTGAAGCTTTCTTT. The variable domain in full, with the rest retrieved from reference TRBV18 and TRBJ1-1, is NAGVMQNPRHLVRRRGQEARLRCSPMKGHSHVYWYRQLPEEGLKFMVYLQKENIIDESGMPKERFSAEFPKEGPSILRIQQVVRGDSAAYFCASSPPTGGMNTEAFFGQGTRLTVV.

The J gene is TRBJ2-1, the V gene TRBV12-5, with 8 bases matching TRBD2. J lost 8 bases, V lost 7 bases, and 13 bases had no gene match. The CDR3 contains 15 residues. Per germline, CDR1 LGHNT and CDR2 FRNRAP. The DNA of the CDR3 is TGTGCTAGTGCCTTGTGGAGCGGGAGATACCATGAGCAGTTCTTC. Translated, it gives CASALWSGRYHEQFF. The whole variable domain, remainder taken from reference TRBV12-5 and TRBJ2-1, is DARVTQTPRHKVTEMGQEVTMRCQPILGHNTVFWYRQTMMQGLELLAYFRNRAPLDDSGMPKDRFSAEMPDATLATLKIQPSEPRDSAVYFCASALWSGRYHEQFFGPGTRLTVL.

The chain uses TRBV3-1 and TRBJ1-2; D gene uncertain. This CDR3 is 14 amino acids long. V dropped 1 base and J dropped 5 bases, with 11 bases sitting between them. Germline CDR1 LGHDT, CDR2 YNNKEL (reference sequence). CDR3 sequence reads: CASSQGGVIYGYTF. The CDR3, as DNA: TGTGCCAGCAGCCAAGGCGGAGTCATTTATGGCTACACCTTC.

V gene TRBV6-5 combines with J gene TRBJ2-1; perhaps TRBD2 as D (6 bases). V was pared by 2 bases and J by 4 bases, with 12 bases between. Germline V lookup: CDR1 MNHEY, CDR2 SVGAGI. The CDR3 is 15 residues long. The CDR3: CASSYGGIKYNEQFF. In nucleotides, the CDR3 is TGTGCCAGCAGTTACGGCGGGATAAAGTACAATGAGCAGTTCTTC.

This clonotype showed up many times. The chain has TRBV29-1 and TRBJ2-3, with D possibly matching TRBD2 (6 bases). V shed 4 bases and J shed 8 bases, with 19 bases lying between them. The CDR3 sequence is 14 residues long. From germline, CDR1 is SQVTM and CDR2 ANQGSEA. This chain's CDR3 is CSVAHAGKEGTQYF. The CDR3 nucleotides read TGCAGCGTTGCTCATGCCGGGAAGGAGGGTACGCAGTATTTT.

This chain links TRBV18 with TRBJ1-4; D is undetermined. CDR1 is KGHSH, CDR2 LQKENI, per germline. The germline V and J ends were trimmed by 6 bases and 6 bases, with 11 bases remaining between them. This CDR3 has 13 amino acids. CDR3 bases: TGTGCCAGCTCCTCGCGGGAGGATGAAAAACTGTTTTTT. This gives the protein CASSSREDEKLFF.

The chain has TRBV11-3 and TRBJ1-1; D gene uncertain. Germline V gene sequence: CDR1 SGHNT, CDR2 YENEEA. This CDR3 has 13 amino acids. V was shortened by 0 bases and J by 7 bases, with 9 bases between the two germline ends. CDR3 amino acids: CASSLEGSSEAFF. In DNA form, the CDR3 reads TGTGCCAGCAGCTTAGAGGGATCGAGTGAAGCTTTCTTT.

The chain has TRBV11-2 and TRBJ2-7; tentative D call: TRBD2 (5 bases). The germline V gene has CDR1 SGHAT and CDR2 FQNNGV. CDR3 length: 16 residues. V lost 4 bases, J lost 4 bases, and 20 bases lay in between. The CDR3 loop is CASSSLRSWEIYEQYF. The CDR3 region has the DNA TGTGCCAGCAGCTCCCTCCGCTCATGGGAGATTTACGAGCAGTACTTC.

This clonotype was counted only a few times. The chain combines TRBV29-1 with TRBJ2-1; 11 bases line up with TRBD1. CDR1 is SQVTM, CDR2 ANQGSEA, per germline. The CDR3 spans 11 residues. The V and J ends lost 8 bases and 15 bases, in that order; junction bases with no gene match: 9. As DNA, the CDR3 is TGCAGCACTAAAGGGACAGGGGGTTCGTTCTTC. Translation gives CSTKGTGGSFF.

This chain links TRBV29-1 with TRBJ2-5; D is unresolved. The CDR3 sequence is 16 residues long. In germline, CDR1 is SQVTM, CDR2 ANQGSEA. V shed 7 bases and J shed 5 bases, with 26 bases lying between them. CDR3 nucleotide sequence: TGCAGCGGTGGCCCCCTTCTGCCCGCAGGTGTTGAGACCCAGTACTTC. Residues: CSGGPLLPAGVETQYF.

The chain uses TRBV11-2 and TRBJ1-4; D gene uncertain. The CDR3 sequence is 14 residues long. V lost 5 bases and J lost 8, with 15 bases in between. CDR1 is SGHAT and CDR2 is FQNNGV in the germline V gene. The CDR3: CASSQMALREKLFF. The CDR3 nucleotides read TGTGCCAGCAGCCAGATGGCCCTTAGGGAAAAACTGTTTTTT. Complete variable domain (other parts from reference TRBV11-2 and TRBJ1-4): EAGVAQSPRYKIIEKRQSVAFWCNPISGHATLYWYQQILGQGPKLLIQFQNNGVVDDSQLPKDRFSAERLKGVDSTLKIQPAKLEDSAVYLCASSQMALREKLFFGSGTQLSVL.

V and J are TRBV20-1 and TRBJ2-2; TRBD2 matches at 8 bases. Germline CDR1 DFQATT, CDR2 SNEGSKA (reference sequence). The CDR3 loop spans 13 amino acids. V trimming: 8 bases; J trimming: 8 bases; junction bases outside the gene matches: 10. The CDR3 loop reads CSPRGREGGELFF. DNA for the CDR3: TGCAGTCCAAGAGGACGGGAGGGAGGGGAGCTGTTTTTT.

The sample holds a few counts of this clonotype. The genes are TRBV5-1 and TRBJ2-2; no reliable D call. CDR1 is SGHRS, CDR2 YFSETQ, per germline. The germline V and J ends were trimmed by 4 bases and 4 bases, with 11 bases remaining between them. The CDR3 covers 14 residues. CDR3 loop: CASSEFKATGELFF. CDR3 coding DNA: TGCGCCAGCAGCGAGTTTAAAGCCACCGGGGAGCTGTTTTTT.

J is TRBJ1-1 and V is TRBV18; D is undetermined. The CDR3 is 15 amino acids. V shed 4 bases and J shed 1 base, with 13 bases lying between them. Germline V gene lookup returns CDR1 KGHSH and CDR2 LQKENI. In nucleotides, the CDR3 is TGTGCCAGCTCACTCGCGAACGGAGGGAACACTGAAGCTTTCTTT. Protein: CASSLANGGNTEAFF.

The V call is TRBV6-5, the J call TRBJ1-1; D gene uncertain. The V end was cut by 7 bases, the J end by 11 bases, with 20 bases between. Germline values: CDR1 MNHEY, CDR2 SVGAGI. The CDR3 runs 13 residues. The CDR3 coding sequence is TGTGCCAGCACGTCACTGGTATTTGAGGAGGCTTTCTTT. Its translation: CASTSLVFEEAFF.

This clonotype came up once. This chain connects TRBV3-1 to TRBJ2-7; TRBD2 is a possible D gene (6 bases). Trimming left V 6 bases short and J 4 bases short, with 16 bases between. This CDR3 comprises 14 residues. Germline lookup yields CDR1 LGHDT and CDR2 YNNKEL (reference sequence). Written as DNA, the CDR3 is TGTGCCAGCAGGGGCGGGACGGTATCGTACGAGCAGTACTTC. Its translation: CASRGGTVSYEQYF.

This clonotype was observed many times. V is TRBV5-1 and J is TRBJ2-3; D remains ambiguous. Germline values: CDR1 SGHRS, CDR2 YFSETQ. The CDR3 is 14 amino acids. V was cut by 1 base and J by 3 bases, with 9 bases left in between. In DNA form, the CDR3 reads TGCGCCAGCAGCTTGTCAGTGAGAACAGATACGCAGTATTTT. Residues: CASSLSVRTDTQYF.

V and J are TRBV29-1 and TRBJ2-7, with 8 nucleotides matching TRBD2. From germline, CDR1 is SQVTM and CDR2 ANQGSEA. After removal of 1 base from V and 0 bases from J, the junction contained 8 bases not matched to a gene. This CDR3 contains 16 residues. The CDR3 region has the DNA TGCAGCGTTGAAGTCGCTCTAGCGGGTTTCTCCTACGAGCAGTACTTC. Translation: CSVEVALAGFSYEQYF.

V is TRBV12-3 or TRBV12-4 and J is TRBJ2-1, with no clear D. Trimming left V 0 bases short and J 10 bases short, with 7 bases between. The CDR3 is 12 residues long. CDR3 sequence: CASSLAVREQFF. The CDR3 coding sequence is TGTGCCAGCAGTTTAGCGGTAAGGGAGCAGTTCTTC.

A few counts support this clonotype. The V gene is TRBV4-1, the J gene TRBJ1-6, with D perhaps TRBD1 (5 bases). Germline-derived CDR1 and CDR2 are MGHRA and YSYEKL. Trimming cost V 1 base and J 5 bases, with 18 bases left between them. CDR3 length: 18 residues. In DNA form, the CDR3 reads TGCGCCAGCAGCCAAGGTAGGGCCCGGACACTGGATAATTCACCCCTCCACTTT. Translating it yields CASSQGRARTLDNSPLHF.

This clonotype was counted only a few times. The V call is TRBV20-1, the J call TRBJ1-2, with 9 bases fitting TRBD1. The CDR3 spans 15 residues. In germline, CDR1 is DFQATT, CDR2 SNEGSKA (reference sequence). With V trimmed by 3 bases and J by 3 bases, 8 bases remained unmatched. CDR3 amino acids: CSASLGQGKDYGYTF. The CDR3 coding sequence is TGCAGTGCTAGTCTTGGACAGGGGAAGGACTATGGCTACACCTTC.

This clonotype was counted ten times or more. V usage is TRBV7-2 and J usage is TRBJ2-1, with D hard to call. This CDR3 is built from 13 residues. V lost 1 base, J lost 10 bases, and 11 bases lay in between. The germline CDR1 and CDR2 sequences are SGHTA and FQGNSA. The CDR3 reads CASSLGSPSEQFF. The CDR3 nucleotides are TGTGCCAGCAGCTTAGGCTCACCCAGCGAGCAGTTCTTC.

This clonotype was found a few times. The chain is built from TRBV27 and TRBJ2-1, with D possibly TRBD2 on 5 matching bases. CDR1 and CDR2 (germline): MNHEY, SMNVEV (reference sequence). Trimming removed 0 bases at V and 5 bases at J, with 8 bases between. The CDR3 totals 14 residues. The CDR3 bases are TGTGCCAGCAGTTTATCCGGGGAGAACAATGAGCAGTTCTTC. It specifies CASSLSGENNEQFF.

The table lists this clonotype with a few counts. CDR3 sequence: CATSSPGRERGDTQYF. CDR3 nucleotide sequence: TGTGCCACCAGCAGCCCGGGGCGGGAGAGGGGAGATACGCAGTATTTT. The rearrangement links TRBV15 to TRBJ2-3, with 7 bases aligning to TRBD2. With 3 bases clipped from V and 5 bases from J, the junction kept 11 bases outside the gene matches. Germline V gives CDR1 LNHNV, CDR2 YYDKDF (reference sequence). This CDR3 comprises 16 residues.